Here is one T cell receptor beta chain with its context. This same CDR3 is encoded by further DNA sequences in the sample. The sample comes from a study of blood T cell repertoires in COVID-19. Across the whole study: The study drew acute and convalescent COVID-19 samples from the United States, Italy and Spain.

Germline V lookup: CDR1 MGHRA, CDR2 YSYEKL. The CDR3 extends over 13 amino acids. Trimming left V 1 base short and J 4 bases short, with 5 bases between. Sequencing used immunoSEQ multiplex PCR; TCRdb keeps in-frame clones, though not all of them. The sample yields 55,000 to 65,000 clones, under 85% seen once. The sequencing sample was made of peripheral blood. The sequence derives from a man in his sixties with acute or convalescent COVID-19. The chain links TRBV4-1 to TRBJ1-3; D call uncertain. The CDR3 sequence is CASSQGPGNTIYF. CDR3 DNA: TGCGCCAGCAGCCAAGGTCCGGGAAACACCATATATTTT.